Described below is a single TCR beta chain sequence and its context. Antigen unknown. The entry originates in a study of OX40 agonist ivuxolimab in advanced cancers. Study observations and caveats: Those patients achieving a partial response at 0.1-3.0 mg/kg showed among the lowest clonal expansion.

CDR3 length: 16 residues. V lost 4 bases and J lost 6; bases outside the gene matches: 7. Germline CDR1 LGHNA, CDR2 YSLEER. Measured with immunoSEQ multiplex PCR; TCRdb has only the in-frame clones, and not every one. The data contain roughly 76,000 clones, roughly 80% of them singletons. The rearrangement uses TRBV4-3 and TRBJ2-2; TRBD1 agrees at 11 bases. Sequenced material: CD4+ or CD8+ T cells sorted from blood, taken in a trial of the OX40 agonist ivuxolimab. The clonotype originates from an adult with an advanced solid tumor such as melanoma, head and neck, liver or kidney cancer. The DNA of the CDR3 is TGCGCCAGCAGCCCACGGACAGGGGGCGCGTCCGGGGAGCTGTTTTTT. Protein: CASSPRTGGASGELFF.